Listed below are T cell receptor beta chains from one sample, sequenced in a study of blood T cell repertoires in COVID-19. Clones were read by immunoSEQ multiplex PCR, and TCRdb kept only the in-frame ones, dropping some. Of 330,000 or so clones listed, 80% to 90% are singletons. Specimen: peripheral blood. The receptors come from a man younger than 45 with COVID-19, enrolled during active disease. CDR3s include the opening cysteine and the closing phenylalanine or tryptophan. A D gene is named only where the DNA matches it firmly. The size entry is marked missing in some rows and otherwise reads once, few, many or a size class.

-	TRBJ2-7	TRBV19	TRBD1	TGTGCCTCCCGACAGGGGTTTTCCTACGAGCAGTACTTC	CASRQGFSYEQYF
-	TRBJ1-5	TRBV10-3	-	TGTGCCATCAGTGGGGCAGATCAGCCCCAGCATTTT	CAISGADQPQHF
-	TRBJ2-3	TRBV5-4	-	TGTGCCAGCAGCTTGAAAACCCGGAGCACAGATACGCAGTATTTT	CASSLKTRSTDTQYF
once	TRBJ2-2	TRBV15	-	TGTGCCACCCAACCGGGGGGCTCGTACGGGGAGCTGTTTTTT	CATQPGGSYGELFF
-	TRBJ2-7	TRBV7-3	-	TGTGCCAGCAGCTTAAACTGGGAGAGAGAGCAGTACTTC	CASSLNWEREQYF
-	TRBJ1-6	TRBV15	TRBD1	TGTGCCACCAGCAGAGGGACAGGGATTAATTCACCCCTCCACTTT	CATSRGTGINSPLHF
-	TRBJ2-3	TRBV5-4	-	TGTGCCAGCAGCTTCGGTCAGGCTCTAACAGATACGCAGTATTTT	CASSFGQALTDTQYF
-	TRBJ1-3	TRBV3-1/TRBV3-2	-	TGTGCCAGCGGGGCTAGCTCTGGAAACACCATATATTTT	CASGASSGNTIYF
once	TRBJ1-4	TRBV5-1	TRBD1	TGCGCCAGCAGCTTAGATGCCGGGACAGGGAATGAAAAACTGTTTTTT	CASSLDAGTGNEKLFF
-	TRBJ2-1	TRBV9	-	TGTGCCAGCAGCCCCCAGGGGCCTAGCTCCTACAATGAGCAGTTCTTC	CASSPQGPSSYNEQFF
-	TRBJ2-2	TRBV7-9	-	TGTGCCAGCAGCTTAGCGCTGTCAGGGAATGTAGCCGGGGAGCTGTTTTTT	CASSLALSGNVAGELFF
-	TRBJ1-5	TRBV6-5	-	TGTGCCAGCAGCGCAGGGGCTTTTAGCAATCAGCCCCAGCATTTT	CASSAGAFSNQPQHF
-	TRBJ2-5	TRBV14	TRBD2	TGTGCCAGCAGCCTTCTAGCGGGGGGTCAAGAGACCCAGTACTTC	CASSLLAGGQETQYF
-	TRBJ1-3	TRBV5-4	-	TGTGCCAGCAGCTTGGAGCAGGGTAATGGAAACACCATATATTTT	CASSLEQGNGNTIYF
few	TRBJ1-1	TRBV7-3	-	TGTGCCAGCAGCCCCCTCGGCAGGCTGAACACTGAAGCTTTCTTT	CASSPLGRLNTEAFF
-	TRBJ1-2	TRBV2	TRBD1	TGTGCCAGCAGTCCCACGAGCCGGGACAGGGGACGCTCTAACTATGGCTACACCTTC	CASSPTSRDRGRSNYGYTF
-	TRBJ1-2	TRBV19	-	TGTGCCAGTAACCCCCGGGACCACCGGGGGAATGGCTACACCTTC	CASNPRDHRGNGYTF